The 17 T cell receptor beta chains listed next were all sequenced from one sample in a study of a mutant IDH1 vaccine in newly diagnosed glioma (dated by TCRdb to the early 2020s). For these TCRs, the target antigens are not known. What this sample's time point label stands for: week 23, last vaccination. Each vaccine dose was 300 ug of a 20-mer mutant IDH1 peptide in Montanide, given subcutaneously with topical imiquimod. Library preparation was by the immunoSEQ multiplex PCR assay. This immuneACCESS table, as held by TCRdb, lists in-frame sequences with V and J called but not all clones. Of the missing ones, under half trace to an unresolved V gene in checked studies; the others have no known cause. The sample data list about 33,000 clones, and roughly 90% of these were observed just once. The ten biggest clones cover 2.5% of the sample. The sample in question was PBMCs, obtained from a glioma patient whose treatment included an IDH1 peptide vaccine. The receptors originated from a man aged 35 to 55 with glioma.

The genes are TRBV6-1 and TRBJ1-2; D is undetermined. Germline V gene lookup returns CDR1 MNHNS and CDR2 SASEGT. This CDR3 region has 14 residues. Trimming removed 5 bases from V and 7 bases from J, with 17 bases in between. The DNA for the CDR3 is TGTGCCAGCAGTCTTCCAGGTCCCCTCGCTGGCTACACCTTC. The encoded protein is CASSLPGPLAGYTF.

V and J are TRBV19 and TRBJ1-1, with D perhaps TRBD1 (6 bases). V dropped 7 bases and J dropped 0 bases, with 15 bases sitting between them. The CDR3 totals 15 residues. In germline, CDR1 is LNHDA, CDR2 SQIVND (reference sequence). CDR3 sequence: CASTVMGGLNTEAFF. The CDR3 DNA is TGTGCCAGTACGGTTATGGGGGGCTTGAACACTGAAGCTTTCTTT.

This chain joins TRBV6-1 and TRBJ2-7; 12 bases match TRBD2. CDR3 length: 13 residues. Germline V gene sequence: CDR1 MNHNS, CDR2 SASEGT. After removal of 6 bases from V and 3 bases from J, the junction contained 0 bases not matched to a gene. The CDR3 sequence: CASRTSGGYEQYV. The CDR3 region has the DNA TGTGCCAGCAGGACTAGCGGGGGCTACGAGCAGTACGTC.

The table lists this clone with a count of one. This chain uses TRBV7-2 with TRBJ2-3, with TRBD2 matching 7 bases. The CDR3 runs to 17 residues. Looked up from germline, CDR1 is SGHTA and CDR2 is FQGNSA. With 4 bases clipped from V and 0 bases from J, the junction kept 10 bases outside the gene matches. The CDR3 DNA reads TGTGCCAGCAGCTCCGCCTCAGCGGGACCGAGCACAGATACGCAGTATTTT. It is translated as CASSSASAGPSTDTQYF.

J is TRBJ1-2 and V is TRBV5-5; 11 bases match TRBD1. The germline V gene encodes CDR1 SGHKS and CDR2 YYEKEE (reference sequence). With 2 bases clipped from V and 1 base from J, the junction kept 7 bases outside the gene matches. The CDR3 contains 17 residues. The CDR3 sequence: CASSFSTGQGVNYGYTF. The DNA of the CDR3 is TGTGCCAGCAGCTTCTCAACGGGACAGGGGGTTAACTATGGCTACACCTTC. Full variable domain (outside the CDR3, taken from reference TRBV5-5 and TRBJ1-2): DAGVTQSPTHLIKTRGQQVTLRCSPISGHKSVSWYQQVLGQGPQFIFQYYEKEERGRGNFPDRFSARQFPNYSSELNVNALLLGDSALYLCASSFSTGQGVNYGYTFGSGTRLTVV.

V and J are TRBV27 and TRBJ2-5; D ambiguous. This CDR3 is built from 15 residues. Germline loops: CDR1 MNHEY, CDR2 SMNVEV (reference sequence). Trimming stripped 5 bases from V and 3 bases from J, with 16 bases between. CDR3 loop: CASSPGQVGKETQYF. In DNA form, the CDR3 reads TGTGCCAGCAGTCCCGGTCAAGTAGGCAAAGAGACCCAGTACTTC.

The chain uses TRBV5-5 and TRBJ2-1; D assignment may be TRBD1 or TRBD2 (5 bases each). Germline CDR1 SGHKS, CDR2 YYEKEE (reference sequence). The length of the CDR3 is 14 residues. V gave up 4 bases and J gave up 10 bases, with 18 bases separating them. CDR3 sequence (DNA): TGTGCCAGCAGCAGTAGCGTTGGGGCCAAGGAGCAGTTCTTC. Its translation is CASSSSVGAKEQFF.

The gene calls are TRBV30 and TRBJ1-2; D ambiguous. The CDR3 consists of 16 residues. CDR1 and CDR2 (germline): GTSNPN, SVGIG (reference sequence). V was clipped by 2 bases and J by 9 bases, with 25 bases between them. The CDR3 protein is CAWSRDTSRAPRSYTF. CDR3 bases: TGTGCCTGGAGTAGGGATACATCAAGGGCCCCGAGAAGCTACACCTTC.

The chain combines TRBV27 with TRBJ2-2, with D uncertain. The CDR3 loop spans 13 amino acids. Trimming removed 3 bases at V and 7 bases at J, with 9 bases between. Looked up from germline, CDR1 is MNHEY and CDR2 is SMNVEV (reference sequence). The CDR3 nucleotides are TGTGCCAGCAGTTTGGGTAGGATCGGGGAGCTGTTTTTT. Protein: CASSLGRIGELFF.

The rearrangement joins TRBV2 to TRBJ2-5, with 8 bases that match TRBD2. This CDR3 contains 17 residues. Germline CDR1 is SNHLY and CDR2 is FYNNEI. V shed 6 bases and J 1 base; nucleotides not matched to a gene: 13. CDR3 coding DNA: TGTGCCAGCAGCGCGCTTAAACCGGGACTAGTCCAAGAGACCCAGTACTTC. Its translation: CASSALKPGLVQETQYF.

The chain carries TRBV7-6 and TRBJ2-7; D is unresolved. V was shortened by 2 bases and J by 5 bases, with 10 bases between the two germline ends. The CDR3 runs to 13 residues. Germline values: CDR1 SGHVS, CDR2 FNYEAQ. The DNA for the CDR3 is TGTGCCAGCAGCTTAACCCTTCGTGACGAGCAGTACTTC. It is translated as CASSLTLRDEQYF.

The J gene is TRBJ1-6, the V gene TRBV5-6, with 8 bases aligning to TRBD1. The CDR3 consists of 15 residues. From germline, CDR1 is SGHDT and CDR2 YYEEEE. The J segment lost 3 bases and the V segment lost 4 bases, leaving 3 bases of the junction unmatched. The CDR3 coding sequence is TGTGCCAGCAGCCTAGGGACAGGCTATAATTCACCCCTCCACTTT. Translated: CASSLGTGYNSPLHF. The variable domain in full, with the rest retrieved from reference TRBV5-6 and TRBJ1-6, is DAGVTQSPTHLIKTRGQQVTLRCSPKSGHDTVSWYQQALGQGPQFIFQYYEEEERQRGNFPDRFSGHQFPNYSSELNVNALLLGDSALYLCASSLGTGYNSPLHFGNGTRLTVT.

The CDR3 here is CASSWGTGYPTTNEKLFF. In nucleotides, the CDR3 is TGTGCCAGCAGCTGGGGGACAGGGTACCCTACAACTAATGAAAAACTGTTTTTT. The chain carries TRBV5-6 and TRBJ1-4; 9 positions match TRBD1. Germline lookup yields CDR1 SGHDT and CDR2 YYEEEE. The CDR3 has 18 amino acids. V shed 3 bases, J shed 0 bases, and the junction held 9 bases outside the gene matches.

The J gene is TRBJ1-2, the V gene TRBV28, with 9 bases that match TRBD1. The germline V gene has CDR1 MDHEN and CDR2 SYDVKM. V gave up 5 bases and J gave up 1 base; unmatched junction bases: 2. This CDR3 spans 14 amino acids. The CDR3 sequence: CASSTGGDNYGYTF. The CDR3 DNA sequence: TGTGCCAGCAGTACAGGGGGCGATAACTATGGCTACACCTTC.

This clone was seen only once. The V call is TRBV5-1, the J call TRBJ2-5, with D tentatively TRBD2 (5 bases). The tail of the sequence fits TRBJ2-7 better, so the J call may be wrong. CDR1 and CDR2 (germline): SGHRS, YFSETQ. CDR3 length: 14 amino acids. The chain's CDR3 is CASSLNRDNYEQYF. CDR3 coding DNA: TGCGCCAGCAGCTTGAATCGGGATAACTACGAGCAGTACTTC.

The CDR3 spells CASSSTRASTDTQYF. CDR3 coding DNA: TGTGCCAGCAGCTCAACGCGTGCTAGCACAGATACGCAGTATTTT. The chain combines TRBV11-3 with TRBJ2-3; D unclear. Germline CDR1 is SGHNT and CDR2 is YENEEA. V lost 4 bases, J lost 0 bases, and 11 bases lay in between. The CDR3 loop spans 15 amino acids.

The chain is built from TRBV4-1 and TRBJ1-5, with D tentatively TRBD1 (6 bases). This CDR3 comprises 16 residues. Per the germline V gene, CDR1 is MGHRA and CDR2 is YSYEKL. Trimming pared 1 base from V and 7 bases from J, leaving 17 bases between. CDR3 nucleotide sequence: TGCGCCAGCAGCCAAGCGGGGGCCAGGGGAGGCCAGCCCCAGCATTTT. Its protein is CASSQAGARGGQPQHF.